The clone carrying this T cell receptor beta chain was observed many times. Its antigen is undetermined. These data come from a study of T-cell reconstitution after alpha-beta-depleted transplantation in children. During its preparation, the TCRbeta library received unique molecular identifiers. MiXCR, applied by TCRdb to the PCR reads, yields one record per CDR3 protein. The repertoire holds 480,000 or so distinct CDR3 sequences, with over 9.5% as singletons. Germline CDR1 GTSNPN, CDR2 SVGIG (reference sequence). The V gene lost 0 bases and the J gene lost 6 bases, with 8 bases spanning the gap. The CDR3 spans 13 residues. Overall study findings and caveats: Where alpha-beta T cells came from about two months after transplant was reportedly several hundred expanded graft clones. The origin of high day-60 TCRbeta diversity in some patients lay in surviving recipient T cells and thymic progenitors. From newly produced T cells came most of the T-cell counts and diversity one year after transplant.

Sequenced here: PBMCs, sampled before TCRalphabeta/CD19-depleted stem cell transplant. This chain connects TRBV30 to TRBJ2-2, with D hard to call. The source of this sequence is a child aged 2 to 10 with inherited bone marrow failure, due to receive a stem cell transplant. The CDR3 nucleotides read TGTGCCTGGAGTGTAAAGGTTTCCGGGGAGCTGTTTTTT. This encodes CAWSVKVSGELFF.